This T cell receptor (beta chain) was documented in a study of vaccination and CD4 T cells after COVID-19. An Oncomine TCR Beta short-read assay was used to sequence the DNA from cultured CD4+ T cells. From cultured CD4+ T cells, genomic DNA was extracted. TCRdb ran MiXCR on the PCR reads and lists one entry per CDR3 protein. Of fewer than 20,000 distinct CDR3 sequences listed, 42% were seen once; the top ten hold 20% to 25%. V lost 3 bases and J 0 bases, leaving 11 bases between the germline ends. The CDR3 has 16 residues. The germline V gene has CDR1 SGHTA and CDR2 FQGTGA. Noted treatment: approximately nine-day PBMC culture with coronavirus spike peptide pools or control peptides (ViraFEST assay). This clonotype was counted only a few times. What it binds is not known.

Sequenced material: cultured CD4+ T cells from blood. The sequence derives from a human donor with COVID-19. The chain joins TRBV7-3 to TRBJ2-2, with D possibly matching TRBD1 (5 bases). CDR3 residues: CASSFRARANTGELFF. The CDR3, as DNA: TGTGCCAGCAGCTTCAGGGCCCGAGCGAACACCGGGGAGCTGTTTTTT. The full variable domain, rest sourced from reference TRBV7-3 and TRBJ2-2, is GAGVSQTPSNKVTEKGKYVELRCDPISGHTALYWYRQSLGQGPEFLIYFQGTGAADDSGLPNDRFFAVRPEGSVSTLKIQRTERGDSAVYLCASSFRARANTGELFFGEGSRLTVL.